This is a list of T cell receptor beta chains from one sample in a study of blood T cell repertoires in COVID-19. Repertoires were generated with immunoSEQ multiplex PCR, while TCRdb's copy carries only in-frame clones and drops some. The table records 200,000 to 250,000 clones, approximately 85% of them present only once. Sequenced sample: peripheral blood. These receptors all stem from a woman aged 80 or older with COVID-19, enrolled during active disease. Both conserved end residues are trimmed from each CDR3.

V gene	J gene	CDR3 length	CDR3 protein
TRBV19	TRBJ1-5	12	ATAFLGAGQPQH
TRBV12-2	TRBJ1-1	13	ASRSAVTGRSEAF
TRBV18	TRBJ2-5	15	ASSMRGNSGNQETQY
TRBV3-1/TRBV3-2	TRBJ2-2	14	ASSQPGQGSAGELF
TRBV7-2	TRBJ2-1	13	ASSFEGTFYNEQF
TRBV19	TRBJ2-7	10	ASSMGGYEQY
TRBV10-3	TRBJ2-1	12	AISEASGEYEQF
TRBV3-1/TRBV3-2	TRBJ2-3	15	ASSQDRTSGGTDTQY
TRBV5-4	TRBJ1-1	13	ASSPPSGMNTEAF
TRBV5-1	TRBJ2-3	12	ASSLDWPSDTQY
TRBV18	TRBJ2-7	12	ASSPDREAYEQY
TRBV18	TRBJ1-3	11	ASSPFMGNTIY
TRBV2	TRBJ1-6	12	ASSRTGVNSPLH
TRBV19	TRBJ1-1	14	ASSASGSRLNTEAF
TRBV7-2	TRBJ1-5	12	ASSPTGNNQPQH
TRBV18	TRBJ1-1	12	ASSPPMRAREAF
TRBV7-3	TRBJ1-1	12	ASSVGGGGTEAF
TRBV19	TRBJ1-6	13	ASSPGLVWNSPLH
TRBV19	TRBJ1-5	12	ASSGGRNNQPQH
TRBV6-1	TRBJ2-2	13	ASSEKQKEHRGAV
TRBV6-9	TRBJ2-3	13	ASSCGQERRDTQY
TRBV27	TRBJ2-3	14	ASSFGLAGRADTQY
TRBV7-2	TRBJ1-2	11	ASSLDQNYGYT
TRBV28	TRBJ1-2	11	ASTGGANYGYT
TRBV5-4	TRBJ1-1	13	ASSPSRGQYTEAF
TRBV25-1	TRBJ2-1	11	ASSRQGYNEQF
TRBV9	TRBJ1-2	9	ASSLNYGYT
TRBV28	TRBJ2-7	11	ASSSGQGGEQY
TRBV11-2	TRBJ1-6	10	ASSSFNSPLH
TRBV6-6	TRBJ1-1	14	ASSYPRWGQYTEAF
TRBV24-1	TRBJ1-4	12	ATSDGEGDEKLF
TRBV19	TRBJ1-5	14	ASSTGQGIRNQPQH
TRBV5-4	TRBJ2-5	13	ASSLPGQGGETQY
TRBV28	TRBJ1-6	13	ANSLGGTGASPLH
TRBV5-6	TRBJ1-1	11	ASSTGGNTEAF
TRBV10-3	TRBJ1-3	12	AAGQLYSGNTIY
TRBV28	TRBJ2-7	14	ASSLMTSGAQYEQY
TRBV5-5	TRBJ2-2	15	ASSLGAQGVYTGELF
TRBV29-1	TRBJ1-2	10	SVEQGESSYT
TRBV18	TRBJ2-3	13	ASSPPQGMADTQY
TRBV5-5	TRBJ1-4	12	ASSSGTGNEKLF